One sample yielded the 20 T cell receptor beta chains listed below, sequenced in a study of blood T cell repertoires in COVID-19. Measured with immunoSEQ multiplex PCR; TCRdb has only the in-frame clones, and not every one. The top ten clones hold around 4% of a sample with approximately 250,000 clones, about 89% of them seen once. Sequencing was done on a sample of PBMCs or T cells enriched from blood (not recorded which). These receptors were taken from a woman in her 30s who had recovered from COVID-19.

V and J are TRBV3-1 (or the pseudogene TRBV3-2) and TRBJ1-2; 8 bases match TRBD1. Germline CDR1 and CDR2: LGHDT and YNNKEL (reference sequence). The CDR3 runs to 17 residues. With 0 bases clipped from V and 8 bases from J, the junction kept 14 bases outside the gene matches. The CDR3 nucleotides read TGTGCCAGCAGCCAAGACCCTCTAACAGGGGGAGTTCAGGGCTACACCTTC. Translation: CASSQDPLTGGVQGYTF.

The rearrangement uses TRBV7-9 and TRBJ1-6; D remains ambiguous. The germline V gene has CDR1 SEHNR and CDR2 FQNEAQ (reference sequence). Deletions cut 1 base from V and 7 bases from J, with 11 bases between. The CDR3 runs 15 residues. CDR3 amino acids: CASSLDGSGNSPLHF. DNA for the CDR3: TGTGCCAGCAGCTTAGACGGGTCCGGGAATTCACCCCTCCACTTT.

The V gene is TRBV7-2, the J gene TRBJ1-1, with D unclear. This CDR3 spans 13 amino acids. V was clipped by 0 bases and J by 8 bases, with 10 bases between them. Germline CDR1 is SGHTA and CDR2 is FQGNSA. The CDR3 nucleotides read TGTGCCAGCAGCTTAGCACTGAGGAGAGAAGCTTTCTTT. Its translation is CASSLALRREAFF.

The chain joins TRBV7-3 to TRBJ2-5; TRBD2 matches at 8 bases. The trim removed 4 bases at V and 1 base at J, leaving 2 bases unmatched. The CDR3 runs to 14 residues. Germline-derived CDR1 and CDR2 are SGHTA and FQGTGA. The CDR3 DNA is TGTGCCAGCAGCTCGGGAGGGCCCCAAGAGACCCAGTACTTC. It yields the protein CASSSGGPQETQYF.

The chain has TRBV28 and TRBJ1-2; 10 nucleotides align to TRBD1. Germline V gives CDR1 MDHEN, CDR2 SYDVKM. The ends lost 5 bases at V and 5 bases at J; junction bases unmatched: 2. The CDR3 extends over 13 amino acids. The CDR3 nucleotides are TGTGCCAGCAGTGGGGGACAGGGGTATGGCTACACCTTC. Encoded protein: CASSGGQGYGYTF.

The chain couples TRBV7-2 to TRBJ2-2; no firm D call. V was trimmed by 1 base and J by 3 bases, leaving 6 bases between them. The germline gives CDR1 SGHTA, CDR2 FQGNSA. The CDR3 contains 14 residues. CDR3 nucleotide sequence: TGTGCCAGCAGCTTAGTCGGGTACACCGGGGAGCTGTTTTTT. Protein: CASSLVGYTGELFF.

The chain carries TRBV7-6 and TRBJ1-1; D is unresolved. The CDR3 runs to 16 residues. Trimming removed 5 bases at V and 4 bases at J, with 20 bases between. Germline CDR1 is SGHVS and CDR2 is FNYEAQ. The CDR3 DNA follows: TGTGCCAGCAGCGCTTTGTACACCCCGAGGTTCACTGAAGCTTTCTTT. Protein: CASSALYTPRFTEAFF.

The CDR3 DNA follows: TGTGCCAGCAGTTTAGGTACAGGGAACTATGGCTACACCTTC. It specifies CASSLGTGNYGYTF. The J gene is TRBJ1-2, the V gene TRBV28; maybe TRBD1 (6 bases). CDR3 size: 14 residues. V was cut by 2 bases and J by 2 bases, with 9 bases left in between. Germline V CDR1 and CDR2: MDHEN, SYDVKM.

The V and J genes are TRBV28 and TRBJ1-1; the match to TRBD1 covers 7 bases. The CDR3 loop spans 17 amino acids. J gave up 4 bases and V 3 bases, and 14 bases lay outside the gene matches. CDR1 is MDHEN, CDR2 SYDVKM, per germline. CDR3: CASSLTVQGLAGTEAFF. The CDR3 DNA reads as TGTGCCAGCAGTTTGACGGTACAGGGGTTGGCGGGCACTGAAGCTTTCTTT. The complete variable domain, with remaining parts taken from reference TRBV28 and TRBJ1-1, reads DVKVTQSSRYLVKRTGEKVFLECVQDMDHENMFWYRQDPGLGLRLIYFSYDVKMKEKGDIPEGYSVSREKKERFSLILESASTNQTSMYLCASSLTVQGLAGTEAFFGQGTRLTVV.

This clone was counted a few times. The chain couples TRBV6-2 or TRBV6-3 to TRBJ1-5; possible D gene TRBD1, 5 bases. The V gene's germline CDR1 is MNHEY and CDR2 SVGEGT. V was trimmed by 2 bases and J by 4 bases, leaving 12 bases between them. The CDR3 runs 15 residues. This CDR3 reads CASSYVQDSNQPQHF. CDR3 bases: TGTGCCAGCAGTTACGTACAGGATAGTAATCAGCCCCAGCATTTT.

The table lists this clone with a few counts. The chain couples TRBV24-1 to TRBJ2-3; 7 bases are a match to TRBD2. V lost 4 bases and J lost 1; bases outside the gene matches: 10. The CDR3 length is 17 residues. Per the germline V gene, CDR1 is KGHDR and CDR2 is SFDVKD. Here the CDR3 DNA reads TGTGCCACCAGTGACAACCTCAGCGGGATGGGCACAGATACGCAGTATTTT. It yields the protein CATSDNLSGMGTDTQYF.

The J gene is TRBJ2-3, the V gene TRBV7-9; D possibly corresponds to TRBD2 (5 bases). CDR3 length: 14 amino acids. Looked up from germline, CDR1 is SEHNR and CDR2 is FQNEAQ (reference sequence). Trimming left V 5 bases short and J 1 base short, with 10 bases between. CDR3: CASSQTSGTDTQYF. The DNA of the CDR3 is TGTGCCAGCAGCCAAACTAGTGGCACAGATACGCAGTATTTT.

The chain combines TRBV2 with TRBJ2-7, with a weak D call TRBD1 (7 bases). V was clipped by 4 bases and J by 4 bases, with 23 bases between them. The CDR3 consists of 17 residues. Per the germline V gene, CDR1 is SNHLY and CDR2 is FYNNEI. Written as DNA, the CDR3 is TGTGCCAGCAGTGCGAGTGGAGGGACAGCTGGCCGATACGAGCAGTACTTC. It yields the protein CASSASGGTAGRYEQYF.

The chain uses TRBV5-4 and TRBJ1-1; D unresolved. Trimming took 4 bases from V and 7 from J, leaving 8 bases between them. This CDR3 contains 11 residues. The germline CDR1 and CDR2 sequences are SGHNT and YYREEE (reference sequence). CDR3 coding DNA: TGTGCCAGCAGCCGGTCGGGTGAAGCTTTCTTT. This sequence encodes CASSRSGEAFF.

V usage is TRBV6-2 or TRBV6-3 and J usage is TRBJ1-1; D gene uncertain. The CDR3 is made up of 14 amino acids. Trimming left V 4 bases short and J 0 bases short, with 9 bases between. Germline V lookup: CDR1 MNHEY, CDR2 SVGEGT. The CDR3 DNA reads TGTGCCAGCAGTTCTAGACGGTTGAACACTGAAGCTTTCTTT. This sequence encodes CASSSRRLNTEAFF.

The chain recombines TRBV12-3 or TRBV12-4 with TRBJ1-2, with unresolved D. There are 13 residues in the CDR3. V dropped 2 bases and J dropped 8 bases, with 12 bases sitting between them. CDR3 in DNA: TGTGCCAGCAGTTTATTGCTGACGGGGGGCTACACCTTC. Its protein is CASSLLLTGGYTF.

J is TRBJ2-3 and V is TRBV4-2, with 12 bases matching TRBD2. The germline gives CDR1 LGHNA, CDR2 YNFKEQ. V shed 3 bases and J 4 bases; nucleotides not matched to a gene: 2. The CDR3 is 15 amino acids. CDR3 protein: CASSQTSGSPDTQYF. In DNA, the CDR3 is TGTGCCAGCAGCCAGACTAGCGGGAGCCCAGATACGCAGTATTTT.

A note on this clone: The same CDR3 also results from other DNA sequences found in this sample. The chain employs TRBV9 and TRBJ1-2; possible D gene TRBD1, 5 bases. The CDR3 spans 13 residues. V was clipped by 4 bases and J by 1 base, with 8 bases between them. CDR1 is SGDLS, CDR2 YYNGEE, per germline. For the CDR3, the DNA is TGTGCCAGCAGCCCTGACAGTAACTATGGCTACACCTTC. Its translation: CASSPDSNYGYTF. Complete variable domain (other parts from reference TRBV9 and TRBJ1-2): DSGVTQTPKHLITATGQRVTLRCSPRSGDLSVYWYQQSLDQGLQFLIQYYNGEERAKGNILERFSAQQFPDLHSELNLSSLELGDSALYFCASSPDSNYGYTFGSGTRLTVV.

This clone was observed once. The gene calls are TRBV11-2 and TRBJ1-1, with 9 bases matching TRBD1. With V trimmed by 5 bases and J by 4 bases, 5 bases remained unmatched. This CDR3 comprises 14 residues. Germline CDR1 SGHAT, CDR2 FQNNGV. CDR3 sequence (DNA): TGTGCCAGCAGCACCTCGACAGGGGGCACTGAAGCTTTCTTT. This translates into CASSTSTGGTEAFF.

This chain uses TRBV18 with TRBJ1-5, with 10 positions matching TRBD1. V was pared by 2 bases and J by 8 bases, with 3 bases of the junction left unmatched. The CDR3 is 14 residues long. The germline CDR1 and CDR2 sequences are KGHSH and LQKENI. The CDR3 sequence is CASSPGTGEKPQHF. The CDR3 DNA sequence: TGTGCCAGCTCACCAGGGACAGGGGAGAAGCCCCAGCATTTT.